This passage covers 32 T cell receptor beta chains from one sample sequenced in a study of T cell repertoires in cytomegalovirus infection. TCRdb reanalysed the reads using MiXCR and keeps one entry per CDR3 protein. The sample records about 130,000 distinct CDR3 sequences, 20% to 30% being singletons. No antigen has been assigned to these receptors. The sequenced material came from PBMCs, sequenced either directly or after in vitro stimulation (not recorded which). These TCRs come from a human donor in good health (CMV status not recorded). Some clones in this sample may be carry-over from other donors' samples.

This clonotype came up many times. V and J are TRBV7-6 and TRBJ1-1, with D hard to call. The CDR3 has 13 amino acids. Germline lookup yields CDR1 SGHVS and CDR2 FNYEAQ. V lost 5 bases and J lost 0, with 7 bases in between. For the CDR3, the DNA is TGTGCCAGCAGCGCCGATCTGAACACTGAAGCTTTCTTT. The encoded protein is CASSADLNTEAFF.

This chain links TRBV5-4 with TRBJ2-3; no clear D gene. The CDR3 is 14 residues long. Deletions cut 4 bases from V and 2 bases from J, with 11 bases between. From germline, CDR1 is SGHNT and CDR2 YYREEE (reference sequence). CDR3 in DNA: TGTGCCAGCAGCGGCCCGGGCTCCACAGATACGCAGTATTTT. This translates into CASSGPGSTDTQYF.

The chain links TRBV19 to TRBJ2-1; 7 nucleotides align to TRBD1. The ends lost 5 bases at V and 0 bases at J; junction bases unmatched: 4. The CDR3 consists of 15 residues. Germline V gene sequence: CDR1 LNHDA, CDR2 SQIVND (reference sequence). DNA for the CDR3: TGTGCCAGTAGTGGCAGGGGGAGCTCCTACAATGAGCAGTTCTTC. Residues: CASSGRGSSYNEQFF.

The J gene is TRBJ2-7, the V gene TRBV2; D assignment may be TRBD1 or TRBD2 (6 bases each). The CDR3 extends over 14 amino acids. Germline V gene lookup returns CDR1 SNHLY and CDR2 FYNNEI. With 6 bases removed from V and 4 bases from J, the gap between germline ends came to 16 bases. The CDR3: CASRVGGLGYEQYF. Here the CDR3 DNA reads TGTGCCAGCAGGGTGGGGGGCCTTGGTTACGAGCAGTACTTC. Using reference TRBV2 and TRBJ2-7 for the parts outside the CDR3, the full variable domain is EPEVTQTPSHQVTQMGQEVILRCVPISNHLYFYWYRQILGQKVEFLVSFYNNEISEKSEIFDDQFSVERPDGSNFTLKIRSTKLEDSAMYFCASRVGGLGYEQYFGPGTRLTVT.

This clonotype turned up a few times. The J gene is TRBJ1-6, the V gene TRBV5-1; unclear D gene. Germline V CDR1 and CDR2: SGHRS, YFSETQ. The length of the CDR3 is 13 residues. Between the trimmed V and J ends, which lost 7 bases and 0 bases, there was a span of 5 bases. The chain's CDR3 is CASGSSYNSPLHF. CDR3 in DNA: TGCGCCAGCGGTAGCTCCTATAATTCACCCCTCCACTTT.

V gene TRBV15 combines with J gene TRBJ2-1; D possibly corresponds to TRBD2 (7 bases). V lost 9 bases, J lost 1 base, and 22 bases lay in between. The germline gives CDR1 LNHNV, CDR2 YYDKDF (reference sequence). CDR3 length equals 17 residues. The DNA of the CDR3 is TGTGCCACTTCCTTCAGGGGCGGGAGCCTATCCTACAATGAGCAGTTCTTC. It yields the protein CATSFRGGSLSYNEQFF.

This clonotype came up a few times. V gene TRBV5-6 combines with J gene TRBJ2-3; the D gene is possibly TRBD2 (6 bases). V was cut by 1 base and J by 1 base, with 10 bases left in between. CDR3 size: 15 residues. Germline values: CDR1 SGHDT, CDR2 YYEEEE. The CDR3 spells CASSLRGLGTDTQYF. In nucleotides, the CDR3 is TGTGCCAGCAGCTTGAGGGGACTCGGCACAGATACGCAGTATTTT.

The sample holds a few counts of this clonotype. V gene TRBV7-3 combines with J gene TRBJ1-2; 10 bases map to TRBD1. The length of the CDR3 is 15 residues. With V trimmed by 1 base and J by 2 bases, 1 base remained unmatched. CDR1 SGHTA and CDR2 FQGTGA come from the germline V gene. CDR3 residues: CASSLRDRGNYGYTF. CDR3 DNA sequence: TGTGCCAGCAGCTTAAGGGACAGGGGAAACTATGGCTACACCTTC.

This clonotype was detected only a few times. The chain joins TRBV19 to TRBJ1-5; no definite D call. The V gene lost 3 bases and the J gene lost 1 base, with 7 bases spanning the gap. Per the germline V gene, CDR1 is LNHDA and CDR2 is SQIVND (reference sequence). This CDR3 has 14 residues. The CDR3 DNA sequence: TGTGCCAGTAGTATGCGCCTCAGCAATCAGCCCCAGCATTTT. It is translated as CASSMRLSNQPQHF.

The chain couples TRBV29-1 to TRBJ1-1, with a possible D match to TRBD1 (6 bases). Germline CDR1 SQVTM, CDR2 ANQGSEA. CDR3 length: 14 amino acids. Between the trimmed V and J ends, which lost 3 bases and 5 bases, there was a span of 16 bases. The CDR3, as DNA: TGCAGCGTTGAGGCGCGGGGGCCGGGGACTGAAGCTTTCTTT. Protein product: CSVEARGPGTEAFF.

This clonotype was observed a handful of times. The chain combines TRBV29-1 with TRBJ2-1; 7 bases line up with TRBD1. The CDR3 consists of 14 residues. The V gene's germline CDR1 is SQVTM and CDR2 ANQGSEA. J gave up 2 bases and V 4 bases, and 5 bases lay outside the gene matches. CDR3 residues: CSVVRQGTYNEQFF. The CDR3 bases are TGCAGCGTTGTCCGACAGGGAACCTACAATGAGCAGTTCTTC.

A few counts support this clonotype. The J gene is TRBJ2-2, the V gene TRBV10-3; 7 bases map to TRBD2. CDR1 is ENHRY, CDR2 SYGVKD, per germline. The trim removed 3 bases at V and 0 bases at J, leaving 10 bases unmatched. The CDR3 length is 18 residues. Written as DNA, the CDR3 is TGTGCCATCAGTGATCCCGTTCGGGACTACTCGAACACCGGGGAGCTGTTTTTT. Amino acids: CAISDPVRDYSNTGELFF.

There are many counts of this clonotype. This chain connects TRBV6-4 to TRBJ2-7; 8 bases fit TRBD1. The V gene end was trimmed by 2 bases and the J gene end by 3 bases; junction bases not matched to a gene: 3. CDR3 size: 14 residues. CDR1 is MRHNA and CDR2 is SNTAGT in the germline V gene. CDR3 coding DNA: TGTGCCAGCAGTGACGGACAGGGATACTACGAGCAGTACTTC. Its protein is CASSDGQGYYEQYF.

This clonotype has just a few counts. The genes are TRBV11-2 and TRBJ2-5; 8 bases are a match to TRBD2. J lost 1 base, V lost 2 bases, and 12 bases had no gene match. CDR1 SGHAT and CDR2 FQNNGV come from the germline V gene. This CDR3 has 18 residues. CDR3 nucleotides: TGTGCCAGCAGCTTAAAGGGTCGGGCGGGAGGATCCCAAGAGACCCAGTACTTC. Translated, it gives CASSLKGRAGGSQETQYF. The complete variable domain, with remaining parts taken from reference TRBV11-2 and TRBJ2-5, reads EAGVAQSPRYKIIEKRQSVAFWCNPISGHATLYWYQQILGQGPKLLIQFQNNGVVDDSQLPKDRFSAERLKGVDSTLKIQPAKLEDSAVYLCASSLKGRAGGSQETQYFGPGTRLLVL.

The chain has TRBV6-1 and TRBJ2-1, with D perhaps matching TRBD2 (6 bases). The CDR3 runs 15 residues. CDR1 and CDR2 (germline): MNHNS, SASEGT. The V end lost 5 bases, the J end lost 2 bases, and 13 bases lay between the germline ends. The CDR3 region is CASSPQGGTYNEQFF. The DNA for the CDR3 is TGTGCCAGCAGTCCTCAGGGCGGGACCTACAATGAGCAGTTCTTC.

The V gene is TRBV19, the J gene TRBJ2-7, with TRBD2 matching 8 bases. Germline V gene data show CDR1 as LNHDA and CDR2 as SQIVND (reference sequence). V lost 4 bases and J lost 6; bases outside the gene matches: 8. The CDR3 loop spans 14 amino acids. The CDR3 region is CASSTGTRGGEQYV. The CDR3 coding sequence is TGTGCCAGTAGTACCGGGACTAGAGGGGGCGAGCAGTACGTC.

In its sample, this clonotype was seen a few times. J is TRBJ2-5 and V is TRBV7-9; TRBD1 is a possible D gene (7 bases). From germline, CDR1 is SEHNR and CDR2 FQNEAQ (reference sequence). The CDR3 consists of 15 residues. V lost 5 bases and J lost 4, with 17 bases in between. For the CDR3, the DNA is TGTGCCAGCAGCAAATGGCAGGGGGGAAGAGAGACCCAGTACTTC. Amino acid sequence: CASSKWQGGRETQYF.

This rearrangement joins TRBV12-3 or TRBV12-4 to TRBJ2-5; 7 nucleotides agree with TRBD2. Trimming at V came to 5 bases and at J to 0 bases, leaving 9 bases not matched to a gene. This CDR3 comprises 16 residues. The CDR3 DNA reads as TGTGCCAGCAGTCCCCACCGGGGGGTTAACCAAGAGACCCAGTACTTC. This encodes CASSPHRGVNQETQYF.

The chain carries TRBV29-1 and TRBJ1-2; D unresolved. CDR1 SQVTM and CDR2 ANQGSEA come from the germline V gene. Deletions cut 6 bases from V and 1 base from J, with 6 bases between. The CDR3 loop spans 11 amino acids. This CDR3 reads CSVRVNYGYTF. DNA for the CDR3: TGCAGCGTCCGAGTTAACTATGGCTACACCTTC.

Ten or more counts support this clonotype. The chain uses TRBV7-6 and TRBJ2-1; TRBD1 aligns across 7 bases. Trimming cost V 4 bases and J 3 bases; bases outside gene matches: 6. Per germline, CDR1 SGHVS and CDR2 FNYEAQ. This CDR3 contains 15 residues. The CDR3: CASSSWDRLYNEQFF. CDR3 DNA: TGTGCCAGCAGCTCTTGGGACAGACTCTACAATGAGCAGTTCTTC. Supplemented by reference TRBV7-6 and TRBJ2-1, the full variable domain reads GAGVSQSPRYKVTKRGQDVALRCDPISGHVSLYWYRQALGQGPEFLTYFNYEAQQDKSGLPNDRFSAERPEGSISTLTIQRTEQRDSAMYRCASSSWDRLYNEQFFGPGTRLTVL.

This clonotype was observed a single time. The CDR3 DNA follows: TGCAGTGCTCGGACTAGCGGGAGGGACAATGAGCAGTTCTTC. Residues: CSARTSGRDNEQFF. J is TRBJ2-1 and V is TRBV20-1; 15 bases are a match to TRBD2. Germline V gives CDR1 DFQATT, CDR2 SNEGSKA (reference sequence). The V segment lost 5 bases and the J segment 5 bases; nucleotides outside the gene matches: 1. The CDR3 spans 14 residues.

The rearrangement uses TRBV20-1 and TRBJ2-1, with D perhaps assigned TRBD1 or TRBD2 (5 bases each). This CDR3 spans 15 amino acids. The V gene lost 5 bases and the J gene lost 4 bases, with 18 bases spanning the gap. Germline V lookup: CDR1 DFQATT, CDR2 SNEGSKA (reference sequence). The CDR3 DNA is TGCAGTGCTCCAGGGACCAGCTCCTTTTACAATGAGCAGTTCTTC. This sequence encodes CSAPGTSSFYNEQFF.

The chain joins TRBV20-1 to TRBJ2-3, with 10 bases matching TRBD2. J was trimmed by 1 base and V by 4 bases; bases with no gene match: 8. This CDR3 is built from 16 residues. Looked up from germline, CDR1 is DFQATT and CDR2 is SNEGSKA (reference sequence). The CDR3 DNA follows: TGCAGTGCTACCTCCCCCGGGACTAGCGGCACAGATACGCAGTATTTT. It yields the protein CSATSPGTSGTDTQYF.

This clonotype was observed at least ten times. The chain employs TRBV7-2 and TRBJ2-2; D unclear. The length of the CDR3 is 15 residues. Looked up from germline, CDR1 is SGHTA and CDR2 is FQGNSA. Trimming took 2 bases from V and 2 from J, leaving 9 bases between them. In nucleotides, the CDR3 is TGTGCCAGCAGCTTATTTGGGTCCAACACCGGGGAGCTGTTTTTT. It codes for CASSLFGSNTGELFF.

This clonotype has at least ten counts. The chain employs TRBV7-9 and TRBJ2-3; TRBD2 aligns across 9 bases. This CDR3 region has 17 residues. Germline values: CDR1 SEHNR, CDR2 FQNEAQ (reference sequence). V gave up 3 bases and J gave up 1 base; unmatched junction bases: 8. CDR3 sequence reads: CASSFRGSGSGTDTQYF. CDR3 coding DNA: TGTGCCAGCAGCTTCCGGGGTAGCGGGAGTGGCACAGATACGCAGTATTTT. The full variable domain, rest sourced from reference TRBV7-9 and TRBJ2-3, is DTGVSQNPRHKITKRGQNVTFRCDPISEHNRLYWYRQTLGQGPEFLTYFQNEAQLEKSRLLSDRFSAERPKGSFSTLEIQRTEQGDSAMYLCASSFRGSGSGTDTQYFGPGTRLTVL.

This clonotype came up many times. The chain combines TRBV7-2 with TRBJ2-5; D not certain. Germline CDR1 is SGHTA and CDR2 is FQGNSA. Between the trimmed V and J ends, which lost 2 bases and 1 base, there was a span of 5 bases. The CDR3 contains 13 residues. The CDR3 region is CASSLNSQETQYF. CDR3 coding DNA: TGTGCCAGCAGCTTAAACAGCCAAGAGACCCAGTACTTC.

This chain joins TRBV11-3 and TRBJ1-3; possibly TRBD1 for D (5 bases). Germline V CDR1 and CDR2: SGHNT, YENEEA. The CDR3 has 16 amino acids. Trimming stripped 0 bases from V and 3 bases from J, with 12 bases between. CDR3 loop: CASSLDQGTYGNTIYF. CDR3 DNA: TGTGCCAGCAGCTTAGACCAAGGGACCTATGGAAACACCATATATTTT.

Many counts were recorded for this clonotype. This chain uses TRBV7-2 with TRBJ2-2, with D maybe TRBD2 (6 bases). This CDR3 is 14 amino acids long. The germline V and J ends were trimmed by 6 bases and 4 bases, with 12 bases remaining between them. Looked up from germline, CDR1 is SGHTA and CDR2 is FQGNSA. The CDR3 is CASSRGLTTGELFF. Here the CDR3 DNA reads TGTGCCAGCAGTCGGGGACTTACCACCGGGGAGCTGTTTTTT.

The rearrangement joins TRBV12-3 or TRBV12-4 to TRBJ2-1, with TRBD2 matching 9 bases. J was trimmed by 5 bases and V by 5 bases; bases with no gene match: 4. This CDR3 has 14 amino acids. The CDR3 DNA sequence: TGTGCCAGCAGTGGGACTAGCAGCCACAATGAGCAGTTCTTC. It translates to CASSGTSSHNEQFF.

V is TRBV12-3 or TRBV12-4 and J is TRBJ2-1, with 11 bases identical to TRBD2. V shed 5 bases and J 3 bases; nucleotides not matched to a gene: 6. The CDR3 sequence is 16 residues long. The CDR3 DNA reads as TGTGCCAGCAGTCCAACCGGGACTAGCGGCTACAATGAGCAGTTCTTC. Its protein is CASSPTGTSGYNEQFF.

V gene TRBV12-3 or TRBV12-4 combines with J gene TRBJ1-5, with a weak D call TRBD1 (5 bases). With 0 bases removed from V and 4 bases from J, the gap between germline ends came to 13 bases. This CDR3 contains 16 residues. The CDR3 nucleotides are TGTGCCAGCAGTTTAGCGCAAGGGACCCCTAATCAGCCCCAGCATTTT. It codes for CASSLAQGTPNQPQHF.

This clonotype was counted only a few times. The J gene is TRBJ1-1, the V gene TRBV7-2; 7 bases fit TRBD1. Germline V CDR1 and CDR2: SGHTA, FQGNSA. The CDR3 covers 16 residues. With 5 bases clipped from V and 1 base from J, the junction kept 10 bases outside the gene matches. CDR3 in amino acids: CASSQPLGGWNTEAFF. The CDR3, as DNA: TGTGCCAGCAGCCAGCCCTTAGGGGGCTGGAACACTGAAGCTTTCTTT.